This TCR beta chain was found in a study of T cells in Graves' hyperthyroidism and ophthalmopathy. The CDR3 totals 16 residues. Germline assignment: CDR1 DFQATT and CDR2 SNEGSKA (reference sequence). V dropped 3 bases and J dropped 1 base, with 18 bases sitting between them. This clonotype was seen many times. Antigen: not known. TCR beta CDR3 regions were amplified from RNA transcripts. HTBI primers drove first-round RT-PCR of the TCR CDR3. Using its own MiXCR run on the multiplex PCR reads, TCRdb lists one record per CDR3 protein. The sample carries approximately 520,000 distinct CDR3 sequences, around a quarter recorded once. Study-wide points: Most thyroid clonotypes expanded above 0.001 appeared in blood too. A model using 13 V-J features told ophthalmopathy apart from stable hyperthyroidism.

Not enrolled were patients with uncontrolled infection, other autoimmune disease, pregnancy or lactation. Clinicians diagnosed patients from clinical symptoms, serum thyroxine and TRAb, thyroid ultrasound and orbital computed tomography. The TCR sequence derives from a woman aged 25-40 years with Graves' ophthalmopathy. Material: blood. The J gene is TRBJ2-5, the V gene TRBV20-1; D remains ambiguous. CDR3 coding DNA: TGCAGTGCTAGGCGCGGTGGTTTCCGGACCCAAGAGACCCAGTACTTC. It yields the protein CSARRGGFRTQETQYF.